The rows below give T cell receptor beta chains drawn from one sample of a study of T cells after somatic rescue of genetic block. The repertoire was sequenced with immunoSEQ multiplex PCR; TCRdb's copy has only in-frame clones and lacks some. Here the sample spans more than 10,000 clones, around 84% being singletons. The specimen sequenced was peripheral blood mononuclear cells (PBMCs). The source is a boy younger than 18. The CDR3 runs from the conserved cysteine through the conserved F or W. A D gene is named only where the DNA matches it firmly. Expanded clones are given a class, and other clones once, few, many or no size at all.

>TRBJ2-5|TRBD2|TRBV7-2|NA
CASSLERGRVETQYF
TGTGCCAGCAGCTTAGAGCGGGGGAGGGTAGAGACCCAGTACTTC
>TRBJ2-1|TRBD2|TRBV7-2|NA
CASSPLLVSGGGNEQFF
TGTGCCAGCAGCCCCCTCCTTGTTAGCGGGGGAGGCAATGAGCAGTTCTTC
>TRBJ2-7|TRBD2|TRBV5-8|NA
CASTFTGGEAYEQYF
TGTGCCAGCACCTTCACCGGGGGGGAGGCCTACGAGCAGTACTTC
>TRBJ1-1|NA|TRBV29-1|few
CSVDRGGNTEAFF
TGCAGCGTTGATCGGGGTGGCAACACTGAAGCTTTCTTT
>TRBJ1-1|TRBD1|TRBV6-1|NA
CASSGLDRGNTEAFF
TGTGCCAGCTCGGGCTTGGACAGGGGGAACACTGAAGCTTTCTTT
>TRBJ2-3|NA|TRBV7-9|NA
CASTTTDTQYF
TGTGCCAGCACGACCACAGATACGCAGTATTTT
>TRBJ2-1|NA|TRBV18|NA
CASSPRGSDNEQFF
TGTGCCAGCTCACCACGGGGAAGCGACAATGAGCAGTTCTTC
>TRBJ1-1|NA|TRBV2|NA
CASSGVARGDTEAFF
TGTGCCAGCAGCGGCGTGGCGCGGGGAGACACTGAAGCTTTCTTT
>TRBJ1-1|NA|TRBV29-1|NA
CSVDGAGLNTEAFF
TGCAGCGTTGATGGGGCAGGGTTGAACACTGAAGCTTTCTTT
>TRBJ2-7|NA|TRBV27|once
CASSPTLGVALTYEQYF
TGTGCCAGCAGTCCGACATTGGGGGTAGCGCTAACCTACGAGCAGTACTTC
>TRBJ2-5|NA|TRBV2|once
CASSVGDSAKQETQYF
TGTGCCAGCAGTGTAGGTGACAGCGCCAAACAAGAGACCCAGTACTTC
>TRBJ1-3|NA|TRBV5-1|NA
CASSPRIVVGNTIYF
TGCGCCAGCAGCCCTCGTATTGTTGTTGGAAACACCATATATTTT
>TRBJ2-2|NA|TRBV6-5|NA
CASTYVGVHGELFF
TGTGCCAGCACCTACGTTGGAGTACACGGGGAGCTGTTTTTT
>TRBJ1-1|TRBD1|TRBV27|NA
CASSFFRGHNEAFF
TGTGCCAGCAGTTTCTTTAGGGGGCATAATGAAGCTTTCTTT
>TRBJ2-3|TRBD2|TRBV7-3|NA
CASSRGAGGNTQYF
TGTGCCAGCAGCCGAGGCGCGGGGGGCAATACGCAGTATTTT
>TRBJ2-1|NA|TRBV4-1|NA
CASSQDHRTISYNEQFF
TGCGCCAGCAGCCAAGATCACCGGACTATCTCCTACAATGAGCAGTTCTTC
>TRBJ2-7|NA|TRBV4-2|few
CASSQDRSLKGYEQYF
TGTGCCAGCAGCCAAGATAGGAGTCTAAAGGGATACGAGCAGTACTTC
>TRBJ2-1|TRBD1|TRBV11-1|NA
CASSRDSAYNEQFF
TGTGCCAGCAGCCGGGACAGCGCCTACAATGAGCAGTTCTTC